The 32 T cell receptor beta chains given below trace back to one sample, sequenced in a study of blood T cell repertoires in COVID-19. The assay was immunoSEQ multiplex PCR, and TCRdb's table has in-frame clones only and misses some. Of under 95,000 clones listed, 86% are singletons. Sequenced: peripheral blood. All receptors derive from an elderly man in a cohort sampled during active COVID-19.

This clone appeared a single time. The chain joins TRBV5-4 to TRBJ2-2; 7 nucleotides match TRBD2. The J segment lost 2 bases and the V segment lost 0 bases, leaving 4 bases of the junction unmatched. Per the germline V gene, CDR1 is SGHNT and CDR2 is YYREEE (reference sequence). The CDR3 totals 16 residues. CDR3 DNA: TGTGCCAGCAGCTTGGCGGCTAGCGGTAACACCGGGGAGCTGTTTTTT. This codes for CASSLAASGNTGELFF.

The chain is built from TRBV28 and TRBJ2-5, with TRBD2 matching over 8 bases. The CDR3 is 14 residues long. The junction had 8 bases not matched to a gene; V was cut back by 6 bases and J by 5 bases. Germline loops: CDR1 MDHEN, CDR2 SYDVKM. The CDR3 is CASRPGTRKETQYF. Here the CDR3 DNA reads TGTGCCAGCAGGCCCGGGACTAGGAAGGAGACCCAGTACTTC.

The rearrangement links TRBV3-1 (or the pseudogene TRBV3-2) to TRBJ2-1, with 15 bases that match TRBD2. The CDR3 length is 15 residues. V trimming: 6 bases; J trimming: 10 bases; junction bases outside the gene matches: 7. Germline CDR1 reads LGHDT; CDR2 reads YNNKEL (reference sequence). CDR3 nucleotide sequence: TGTGCCAGCAGTCCTCGGACTAGCGGGGGGGAGGAGCAGTTCTTC. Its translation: CASSPRTSGGEEQFF.

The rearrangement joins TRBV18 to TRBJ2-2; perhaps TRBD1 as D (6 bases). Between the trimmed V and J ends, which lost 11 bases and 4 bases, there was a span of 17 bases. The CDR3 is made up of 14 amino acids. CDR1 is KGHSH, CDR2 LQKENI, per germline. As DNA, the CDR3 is TGTGCCGTGCCAGGGACAACCCGCACCGGGGAGCTGTTTTTT. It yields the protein CAVPGTTRTGELFF.

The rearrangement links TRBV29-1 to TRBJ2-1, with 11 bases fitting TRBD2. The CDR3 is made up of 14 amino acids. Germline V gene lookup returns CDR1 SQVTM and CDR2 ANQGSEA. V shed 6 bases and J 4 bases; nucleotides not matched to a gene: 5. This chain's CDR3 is CSVLLAGVYNEQFF. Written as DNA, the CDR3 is TGCAGCGTGCTACTAGCGGGAGTTTACAATGAGCAGTTCTTC.

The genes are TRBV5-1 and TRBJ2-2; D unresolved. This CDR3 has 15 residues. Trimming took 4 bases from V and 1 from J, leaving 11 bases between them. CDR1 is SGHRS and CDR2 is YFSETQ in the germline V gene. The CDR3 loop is CASSPNPGNTGELFF. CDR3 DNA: TGCGCCAGCAGCCCCAATCCGGGGAACACCGGGGAGCTGTTTTTT.

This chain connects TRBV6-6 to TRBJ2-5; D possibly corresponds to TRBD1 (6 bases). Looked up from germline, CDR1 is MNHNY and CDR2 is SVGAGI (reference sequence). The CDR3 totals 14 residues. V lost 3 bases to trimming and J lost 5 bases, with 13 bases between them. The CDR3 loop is CASSYEQGRETQYF. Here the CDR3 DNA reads TGTGCCAGCAGTTATGAACAGGGTCGGGAGACCCAGTACTTC.

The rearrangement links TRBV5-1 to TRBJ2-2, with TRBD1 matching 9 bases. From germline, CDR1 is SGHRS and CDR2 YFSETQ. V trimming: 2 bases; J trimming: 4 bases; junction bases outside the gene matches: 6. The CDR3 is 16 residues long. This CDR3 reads CASSLQGAPGTGELFF. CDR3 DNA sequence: TGCGCCAGCAGCTTACAGGGGGCGCCTGGCACCGGGGAGCTGTTTTTT. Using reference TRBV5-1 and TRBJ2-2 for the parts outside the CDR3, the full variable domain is KAGVTQTPRYLIKTRGQQVTLSCSPISGHRSVSWYQQTPGQGLQFLFEYFSETQRNKGNFPGRFSGRQFSNSRSEMNVSTLELGDSALYLCASSLQGAPGTGELFFGEGSRLTVL.

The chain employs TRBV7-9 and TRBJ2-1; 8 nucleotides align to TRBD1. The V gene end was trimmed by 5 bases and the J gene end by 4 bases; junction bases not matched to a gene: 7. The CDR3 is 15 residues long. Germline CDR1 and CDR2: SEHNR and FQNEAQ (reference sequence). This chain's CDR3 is CASSPPGQVYNEQFF. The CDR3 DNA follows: TGTGCCAGCAGCCCCCCGGGACAGGTTTACAATGAGCAGTTCTTC.

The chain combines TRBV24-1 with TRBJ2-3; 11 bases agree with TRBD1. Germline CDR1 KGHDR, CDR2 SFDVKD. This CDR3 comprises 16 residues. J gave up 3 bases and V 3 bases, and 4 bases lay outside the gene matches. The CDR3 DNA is TGTGCCACCAGTGATGGGGGACAGGGGGGGACAGATACGCAGTATTTT. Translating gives CATSDGGQGGTDTQYF.

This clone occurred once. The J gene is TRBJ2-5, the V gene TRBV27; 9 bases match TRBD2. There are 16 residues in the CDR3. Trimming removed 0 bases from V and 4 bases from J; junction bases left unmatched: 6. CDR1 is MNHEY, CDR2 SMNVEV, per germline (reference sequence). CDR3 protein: CASSLSRLAGRETQYF. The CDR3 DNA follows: TGTGCCAGCAGTTTATCGAGGCTAGCGGGGAGAGAGACCCAGTACTTC.

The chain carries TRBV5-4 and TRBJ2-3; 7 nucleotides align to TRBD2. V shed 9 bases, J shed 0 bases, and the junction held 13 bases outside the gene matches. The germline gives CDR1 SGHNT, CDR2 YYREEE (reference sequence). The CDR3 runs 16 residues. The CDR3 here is CATSQQRGLSTDTQYF. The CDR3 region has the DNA TGTGCCACCTCGCAGCAGAGGGGACTAAGCACAGATACGCAGTATTTT.

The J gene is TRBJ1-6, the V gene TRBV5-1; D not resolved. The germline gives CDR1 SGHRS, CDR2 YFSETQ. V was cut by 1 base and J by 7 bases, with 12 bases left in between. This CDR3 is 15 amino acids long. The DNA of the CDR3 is TGCGCCAGCAGCTTGTGGGGAACGGGGAATTCACCCCTCCACTTT. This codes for CASSLWGTGNSPLHF.

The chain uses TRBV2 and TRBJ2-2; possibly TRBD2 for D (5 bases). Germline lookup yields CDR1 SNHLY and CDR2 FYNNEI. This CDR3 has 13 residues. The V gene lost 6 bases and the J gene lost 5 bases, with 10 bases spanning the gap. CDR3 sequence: CASRAGETGELFF. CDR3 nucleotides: TGTGCCAGCAGGGCCGGGGAAACCGGGGAGCTGTTTTTT.

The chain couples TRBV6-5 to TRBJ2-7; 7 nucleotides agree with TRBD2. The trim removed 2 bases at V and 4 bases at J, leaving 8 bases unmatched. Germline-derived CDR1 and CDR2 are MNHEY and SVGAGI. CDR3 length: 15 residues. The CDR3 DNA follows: TGTGCCAGCAGTTACGATGGGGGGAGGGTGTACGAGCAGTACTTC. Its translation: CASSYDGGRVYEQYF.

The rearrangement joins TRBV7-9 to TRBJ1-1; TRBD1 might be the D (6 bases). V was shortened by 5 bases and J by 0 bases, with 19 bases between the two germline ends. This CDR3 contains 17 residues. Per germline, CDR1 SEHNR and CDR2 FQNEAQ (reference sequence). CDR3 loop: CASSTPPGGALNTEAFF. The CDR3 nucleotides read TGTGCCAGCAGCACACCACCTGGGGGGGCCTTGAACACTGAAGCTTTCTTT.

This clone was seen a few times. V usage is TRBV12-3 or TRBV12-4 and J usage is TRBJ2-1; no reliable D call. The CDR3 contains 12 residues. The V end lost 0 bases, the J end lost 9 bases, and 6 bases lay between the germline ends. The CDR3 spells CASSLALSEQFF. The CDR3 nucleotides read TGTGCCAGCAGTTTAGCGCTGAGTGAGCAGTTCTTC.

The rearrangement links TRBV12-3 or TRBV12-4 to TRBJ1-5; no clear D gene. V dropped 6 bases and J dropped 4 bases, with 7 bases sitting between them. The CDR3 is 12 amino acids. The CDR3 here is CASRESNQPQHF. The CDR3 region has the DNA TGTGCCAGCAGGGAGAGTAATCAGCCCCAGCATTTT.

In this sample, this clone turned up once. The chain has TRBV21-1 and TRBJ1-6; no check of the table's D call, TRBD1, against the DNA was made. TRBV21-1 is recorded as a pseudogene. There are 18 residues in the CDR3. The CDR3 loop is CASSNLYHRGFDNSPLHF. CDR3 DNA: TGTGCCAGCAGCAACCTTTACCACAGGGGGTTTGACAATTCACCCCTCCACTTT.

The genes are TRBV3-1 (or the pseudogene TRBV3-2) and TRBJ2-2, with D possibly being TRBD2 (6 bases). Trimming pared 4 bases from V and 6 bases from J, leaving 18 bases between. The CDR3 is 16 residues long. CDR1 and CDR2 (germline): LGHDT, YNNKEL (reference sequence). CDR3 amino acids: CASSPAFGGVPGELFF. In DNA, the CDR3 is TGTGCCAGCAGCCCAGCTTTCGGGGGTGTCCCCGGGGAGCTGTTTTTT.

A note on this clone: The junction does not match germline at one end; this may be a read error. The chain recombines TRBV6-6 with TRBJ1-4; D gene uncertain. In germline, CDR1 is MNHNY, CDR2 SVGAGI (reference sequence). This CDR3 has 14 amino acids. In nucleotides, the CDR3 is TGTGCCAGCAGTCCCCGGGAAACTAATAAAAAACTGTTTTTT. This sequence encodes CASSPRETNKKLFF.

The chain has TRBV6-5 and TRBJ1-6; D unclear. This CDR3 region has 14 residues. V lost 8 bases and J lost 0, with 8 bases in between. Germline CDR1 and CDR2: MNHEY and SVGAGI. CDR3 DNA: TGTGCCAGCGTAGCGAGCTCCTATAATTCACCCCTCCACTTT. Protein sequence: CASVASSYNSPLHF.

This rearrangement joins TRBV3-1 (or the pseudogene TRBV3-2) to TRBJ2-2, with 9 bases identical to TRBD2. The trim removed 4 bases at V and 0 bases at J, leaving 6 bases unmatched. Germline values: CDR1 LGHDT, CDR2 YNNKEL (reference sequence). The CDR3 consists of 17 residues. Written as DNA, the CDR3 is TGTGCCAGCAGCCCGGGACTAGCTCTTGCGAACACCGGGGAGCTGTTTTTT. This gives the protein CASSPGLALANTGELFF.

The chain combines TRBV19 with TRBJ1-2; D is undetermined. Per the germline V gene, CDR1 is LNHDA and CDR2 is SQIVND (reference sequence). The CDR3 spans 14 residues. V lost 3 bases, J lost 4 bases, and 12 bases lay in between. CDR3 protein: CASSIPVTSYGYTF. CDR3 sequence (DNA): TGTGCCAGTAGTATTCCCGTCACGAGCTATGGCTACACCTTC. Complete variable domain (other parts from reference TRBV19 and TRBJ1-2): DGGITQSPKYLFRKEGQNVTLSCEQNLNHDAMYWYRQDPGQGLRLIYYSQIVNDFQKGDIAEGYSVSREKKESFPLTVTSAQKNPTAFYLCASSIPVTSYGYTFGSGTRLTVV.

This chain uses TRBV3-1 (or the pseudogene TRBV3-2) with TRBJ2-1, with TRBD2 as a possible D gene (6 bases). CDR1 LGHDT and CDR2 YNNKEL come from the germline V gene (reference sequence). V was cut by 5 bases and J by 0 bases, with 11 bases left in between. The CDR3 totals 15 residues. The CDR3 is CASSFRESSYNEQFF. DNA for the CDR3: TGTGCCAGCAGCTTTCGGGAGAGCTCCTACAATGAGCAGTTCTTC.

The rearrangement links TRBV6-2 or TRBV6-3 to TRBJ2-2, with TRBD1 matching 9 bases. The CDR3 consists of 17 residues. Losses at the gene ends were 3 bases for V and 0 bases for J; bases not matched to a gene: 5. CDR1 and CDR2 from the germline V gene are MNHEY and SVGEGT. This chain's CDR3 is CASSYETGGSNTGELFF. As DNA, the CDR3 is TGTGCCAGCAGTTATGAGACAGGGGGTTCGAACACCGGGGAGCTGTTTTTT.

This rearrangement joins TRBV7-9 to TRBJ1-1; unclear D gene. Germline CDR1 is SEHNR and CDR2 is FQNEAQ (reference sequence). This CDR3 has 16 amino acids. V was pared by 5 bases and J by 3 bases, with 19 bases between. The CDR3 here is CASSRARRGIYTEAFF. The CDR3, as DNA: TGTGCCAGCAGCAGGGCACGTCGGGGAATCTACACTGAAGCTTTCTTT.

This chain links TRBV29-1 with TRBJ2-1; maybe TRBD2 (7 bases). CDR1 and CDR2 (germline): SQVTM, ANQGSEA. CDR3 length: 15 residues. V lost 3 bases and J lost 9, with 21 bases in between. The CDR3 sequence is CSVDFWGGPGSEQFF. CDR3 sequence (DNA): TGCAGCGTTGATTTTTGGGGGGGCCCAGGTTCTGAGCAGTTCTTC.

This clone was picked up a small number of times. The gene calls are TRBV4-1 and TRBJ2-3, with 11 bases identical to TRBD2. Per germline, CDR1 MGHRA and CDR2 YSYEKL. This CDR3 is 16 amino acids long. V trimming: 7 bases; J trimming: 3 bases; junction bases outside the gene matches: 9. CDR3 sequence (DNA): TGCGCCAGCAAACTTGGGGCTAGCGGGGGGACAGATACGCAGTATTTT. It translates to CASKLGASGGTDTQYF.

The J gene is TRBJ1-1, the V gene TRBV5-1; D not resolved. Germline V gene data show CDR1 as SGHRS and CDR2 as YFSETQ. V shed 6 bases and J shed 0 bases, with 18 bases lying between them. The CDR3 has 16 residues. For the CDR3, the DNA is TGCGCCAGCAAAGACCAGGCGATCGAGATGAACACTGAAGCTTTCTTT. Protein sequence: CASKDQAIEMNTEAFF.

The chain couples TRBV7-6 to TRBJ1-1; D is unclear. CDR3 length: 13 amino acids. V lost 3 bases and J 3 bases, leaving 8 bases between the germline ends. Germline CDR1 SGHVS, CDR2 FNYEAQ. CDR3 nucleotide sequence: TGTGCCAGCAGCTTTTCCCTTGACACTGAAGCTTTCTTT. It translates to CASSFSLDTEAFF.

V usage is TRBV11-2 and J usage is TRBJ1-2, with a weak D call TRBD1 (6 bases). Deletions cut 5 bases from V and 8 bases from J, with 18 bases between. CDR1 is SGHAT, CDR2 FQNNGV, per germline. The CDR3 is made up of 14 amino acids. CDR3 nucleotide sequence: TGTGCCAGCAGCCCCCTTCGGAAGGGGACAGGCTACACCTTC. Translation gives CASSPLRKGTGYTF.